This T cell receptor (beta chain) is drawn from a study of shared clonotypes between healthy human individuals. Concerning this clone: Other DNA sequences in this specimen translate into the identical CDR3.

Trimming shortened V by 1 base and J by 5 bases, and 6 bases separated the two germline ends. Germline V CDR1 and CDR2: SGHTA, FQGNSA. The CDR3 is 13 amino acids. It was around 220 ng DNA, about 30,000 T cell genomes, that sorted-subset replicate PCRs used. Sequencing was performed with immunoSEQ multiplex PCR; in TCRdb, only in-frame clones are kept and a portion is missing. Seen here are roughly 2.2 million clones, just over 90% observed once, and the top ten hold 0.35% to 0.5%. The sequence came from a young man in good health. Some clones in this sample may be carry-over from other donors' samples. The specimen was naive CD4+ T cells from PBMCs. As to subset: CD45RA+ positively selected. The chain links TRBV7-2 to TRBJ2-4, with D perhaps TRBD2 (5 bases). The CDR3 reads CASSLGGENIQYF. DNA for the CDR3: TGTGCCAGCAGCTTAGGGGGAGAAAACATTCAGTACTTC.